The entry below describes one TCR beta chain. Antigen specificity is unknown. Repertoires were generated with immunoSEQ multiplex PCR, while TCRdb's copy carries only in-frame clones and drops some. The sample shows a few hundred thousand clones, around 85% of them seen only once. These data belong to a study of cytomegalovirus exposure and HLA in healthy donors. CDR1 is MRHNA and CDR2 is SNTAGT in the germline V gene. This CDR3 has 11 amino acids. With 6 bases removed from V and 11 bases from J, the gap between germline ends came to 13 bases. The approximately 120-subject validation cohort, separate from the 666-subject first cohort, included the donors. Study-wide results and limits: There were fewer than 200 TCR beta chains listed as cytomegalovirus-associated. It was confirmed in vitro that three of the CMV-associated chains were specific for CMV antigens.

The receptor comes from a woman under 30 in good health and CMV-seronegative. The sequenced sample was PBMCs. The chain employs TRBV6-4 and TRBJ1-1, with D possibly being TRBD1 (6 bases). CDR3 loop: CASRGAGEAFF. CDR3 in DNA: TGTGCCAGCAGGGGGGCAGGGGAGGCTTTCTTT.